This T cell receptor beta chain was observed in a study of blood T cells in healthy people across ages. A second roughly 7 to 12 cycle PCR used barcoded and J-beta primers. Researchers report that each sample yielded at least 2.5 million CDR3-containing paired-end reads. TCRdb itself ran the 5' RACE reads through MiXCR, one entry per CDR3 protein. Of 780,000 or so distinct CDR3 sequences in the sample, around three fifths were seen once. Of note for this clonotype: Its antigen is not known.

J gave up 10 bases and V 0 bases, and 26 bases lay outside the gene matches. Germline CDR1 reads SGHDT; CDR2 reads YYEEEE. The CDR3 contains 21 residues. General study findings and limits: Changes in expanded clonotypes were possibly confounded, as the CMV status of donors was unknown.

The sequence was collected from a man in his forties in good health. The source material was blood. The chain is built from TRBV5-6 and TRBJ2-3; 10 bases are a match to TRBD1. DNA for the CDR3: TGTGCCAGCAGCTTGGCCTCAACATATTTCTCCGGGACAGGGGCCTTGATTTCGCAGTATTTT. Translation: CASSLASTYFSGTGALISQYF.